The T cell receptor (beta chain) under discussion was sequenced for a study of somatic mutations in cytotoxic T cells in rheumatoid arthritis. Across the whole study: Flow sorting of some V beta antibody-stained T cells reached nearly 100% purity, with V beta1+ cells also TCRB-sequenced.

The junction had 4 bases not matched to a gene; V was cut back by 3 bases and J by 1 base. The germline V gene has CDR1 LGHNA and CDR2 YSLEER. The length of the CDR3 is 15 residues. Study observations and caveats: No correction for multiple comparisons was applied to the slight TRBV07 underrepresentation in rheumatoid arthritis patients.

This clone was detected only once. Its antigen is still unknown. The investigators isolated CD4+ and CD8+ cells by positive magnetic bead selection and checked their purity by flow cytometry. Some clones are missing from TCRdb's copy, which holds only in-frame ones; the method was immunoSEQ multiplex PCR. This sample carries some 13,000 clones, 80% of them seen once, and the ten largest clones take roughly an eighth. Sequenced: CD8+ T cells sorted from blood. The TCR was taken from a man aged 50 to 59 in good health. The J gene is TRBJ1-1, the V gene TRBV4-3; 8 bases map to TRBD1. CDR3 sequence reads: CASSQTDRGNTEAFF. As DNA, the CDR3 is TGCGCCAGCAGCCAGACCGACAGGGGGAACACTGAAGCTTTCTTT.